This is a list of T cell receptor beta chains from one sample in a study of blood T cell repertoires in COVID-19. The assay was immunoSEQ multiplex PCR, and TCRdb's table has in-frame clones only and misses some. The table includes more than 60,000 clones, roughly 89% detected once. Sequenced: peripheral blood. The receptor source for this set is a human donor in a cohort sampled during active COVID-19. The CDR3 runs from the conserved cysteine through the conserved F or W. The D gene is left open where the match is weak. The size field is filled for only some rows; it gives once, few, many or a size class.

>TRBJ1-2|TRBV11-1|.|.
CASSLADYRLGYGYTF
TGTGCCAGCAGCTTAGCCGACTATCGATTGGGATATGGCTACACCTTC
>TRBJ2-7|TRBV6-2/TRBV6-3|once|.
CASSSDNYEQYF
TGTGCCAGCAGTTCCGACAACTACGAGCAGTACTTC
>TRBJ2-1|TRBV5-6|.|.
CASSLTVNEQFF
TGTGCCAGCAGCTTGACAGTTAATGAGCAGTTCTTC
>TRBJ2-1|TRBV27|.|.
CASSLYGYNEQFF
TGTGCCAGCAGTTTATACGGGTACAATGAGCAGTTCTTC
>TRBJ1-6|TRBV7-2|.|.
CASSSNRARSSYNSPLHF
TGTGCCAGCAGCTCAAACAGGGCCAGGAGCTCCTATAATTCACCCCTCCACTTT
>TRBJ1-1|TRBV5-4|.|TRBD1
CATDRQGAGDTEAFF
TGTGCCACCGACCGGCAGGGGGCCGGGGACACTGAAGCTTTCTTT
>TRBJ2-2|TRBV9|.|TRBD2
CASSPHGTSRDTGELFF
TGTGCCAGCAGCCCGCACGGGACTAGCCGGGACACCGGGGAGCTGTTTTTT
>TRBJ2-3|TRBV6-1|.|.
CASSELRGGAYNGGTDTQYF
TGTGCCAGCAGTGAACTTCGCGGGGGCGCCTACAATGGTGGCACAGATACGCAGTATTTT
>TRBJ1-1|TRBV3-1/TRBV3-2|.|.
CASSQAGLPNTEAFF
TGTGCCAGCAGCCAAGCTGGACTTCCGAACACTGAAGCTTTCTTT
>TRBJ1-1|TRBV7-3|.|.
CASSWGQNTEAFF
TGTGCCAGCAGCTGGGGACAGAACACTGAAGCTTTCTTT
>TRBJ2-7|TRBV27|.|.
CASSFRGNEQYF
TGTGCCAGCAGCTTTAGGGGTAACGAGCAGTACTTC
>TRBJ1-4|TRBV2|.|.
CASRGVEYTEKLFF
TGTGCCAGCAGGGGAGTGGAGTATACGGAAAAACTGTTTTTT
>TRBJ1-2|TRBV19|.|TRBD1
CASSIELTGGSHGYTF
TGTGCCAGTAGTATAGAACTTACAGGGGGGTCTCATGGCTACACCTTC
>TRBJ1-5|TRBV6-2/TRBV6-3|.|.
CASSYFGTFANQPQHF
TGTGCCAGCAGTTACTTTGGGACATTCGCTAATCAGCCCCAGCATTTT
>TRBJ1-4|TRBV7-9|.|TRBD1
CASSFPTGNEKLFF
TGTGCCAGCAGCTTCCCGACAGGGAATGAAAAACTGTTTTTT
>TRBJ2-5|TRBV7-7|few|TRBD2
CASSLGLAGAQETQYF
TGTGCCAGCAGCTTAGGGCTAGCGGGGGCTCAAGAGACCCAGTACTTC
>TRBJ2-3|TRBV7-9|.|.
CASSPTDKSTDTQYF
TGTGCCAGCAGCCCGACCGACAAAAGCACAGATACGCAGTATTTT
>TRBJ1-2|TRBV6-1|.|TRBD1
CASSGGGQGAKANYGYTF
TGTGCCAGCAGTGGAGGGGGACAGGGGGCGAAAGCTAATTATGGCTACACCTTC
>TRBJ1-3|TRBV11-2|.|TRBD1
CASSSRQGLTGNTIYF
TGTGCCAGCAGCTCCAGACAGGGGTTGACTGGAAACACCATATATTTT
>TRBJ2-1|TRBV15|.|.
CATSRDLSGLRFF
TGTGCCACCAGCAGAGATCTTTCGGGATTGCGGTTCTTC
>TRBJ2-2|TRBV9|.|.
CASSAKEGKNTGELFF
TGTGCCAGCAGCGCGAAGGAGGGAAAGAACACCGGGGAGCTGTTTTTT
>TRBJ1-2|TRBV6-5|.|.
CASFPSGANYGYTF
TGTGCCAGCTTCCCCTCGGGAGCGAACTATGGCTACACCTTC
>TRBJ2-7|TRBV2|.|.
CASSGGRGSYEQYF
TGTGCCAGCAGTGGGGGTCGGGGGAGCTACGAGCAGTACTTC
>TRBJ2-3|TRBV3-1/TRBV3-2|.|.
CASGPISGPDTQYF
TGTGCCAGCGGTCCGATCTCAGGCCCAGATACGCAGTATTTT
>TRBJ2-7|TRBV4-1|.|TRBD1
CASSFRQGAYEQYF
TGCGCCAGCAGCTTTCGACAGGGGGCTTACGAGCAGTACTTC
>TRBJ2-3|TRBV11-3|.|TRBD2
CASSQPGLAGLGTDTQYF
TGTGCCAGCAGCCAACCGGGACTAGCGGGGCTCGGCACAGATACGCAGTATTTT
>TRBJ1-1|TRBV18|.|TRBD1
CASSTTGTGDTEAFF
TGTGCCAGCTCAACTACCGGGACAGGGGACACTGAAGCTTTCTTT
>TRBJ2-5|TRBV9|.|TRBD1
CASSDGGQGPRETQYF
TGTGCCAGCAGCGATGGGGGACAGGGGCCGCGAGAGACCCAGTACTTC
>TRBJ1-5|TRBV11-3|.|.
CASSLDLGLSQPQHF
TGTGCCAGCAGCTTAGATCTCGGGTTATCTCAGCCCCAGCATTTT
>TRBJ2-2|TRBV4-1|.|.
CASSSENANTGELFF
TGCGCCAGCAGCTCCGAGAACGCGAACACCGGGGAGCTGTTTTTT
>TRBJ2-7|TRBV5-1|.|.
CASSLGQGVNEQYF
TGCGCCAGCAGCTTGGGGCAGGGTGTCAACGAGCAGTACTTC
>TRBJ2-5|TRBV5-8|.|.
CASSLGAAQETQYF
TGTGCCAGCAGCTTGGGAGCGGCCCAAGAGACCCAGTACTTC
>TRBJ2-2|TRBV7-2|.|.
CASSRLGAVPRTGELFF
TGTGCCAGCAGCCGTCTGGGGGCAGTACCACGCACCGGGGAGCTGTTTTTT
>TRBJ2-6|TRBV7-6|.|TRBD1
CASSLETGISGANVLTF
TGTGCCAGCAGCCTCGAGACAGGGATCTCTGGGGCCAACGTCCTGACTTTC
>TRBJ2-2|TRBV19|.|.
CASSKRTPPATGELFF
TGTGCCAGTAGTAAAAGAACACCCCCAGCGACCGGGGAGCTGTTTTTT
>TRBJ1-1|TRBV30|.|.
CVYMREATEAFF
TGTGTTTATATGAGAGAAGCCACTGAAGCTTTCTTT
>TRBJ2-1|TRBV27|.|.
CASSGQGPYNEQFF
TGTGCCAGCAGTGGACAAGGCCCCTACAATGAGCAGTTCTTC
>TRBJ2-7|TRBV18|.|TRBD2
CASSPSAGGLYEQYF
TGTGCCAGCTCACCCTCAGCGGGGGGGCTCTACGAGCAGTACTTC
>TRBJ1-3|TRBV5-5|.|.
CASSFMTGKGGNTIYF
TGTGCCAGCAGCTTTATGACAGGAAAAGGTGGAAACACCATATATTTT
>TRBJ1-5|TRBV28|.|.
CASIRVIDHSNQPQHF
TGTGCCAGTATCAGGGTGATCGACCATAGCAATCAGCCCCAGCATTTT
>TRBJ2-1|TRBV6-5|.|.
CASRPWRGEHNEQFF
TGTGCCAGCAGGCCCTGGCGGGGAGAGCACAATGAGCAGTTCTTC
>TRBJ1-2|TRBV5-1|.|.
CASSLDIGGGYTF
TGCGCCAGCAGCTTGGACATAGGAGGTGGCTACACCTTC
>TRBJ1-2|TRBV10-3|.|.
CALSTTDSYGYTF
TGTGCCTTATCAACCACAGACAGCTATGGCTACACCTTC
>TRBJ1-3|TRBV5-6|.|.
CASSLNYVSGNTIYF
TGTGCCAGCAGCTTGAATTATGTATCGGGAAACACCATATATTTT
>TRBJ1-5|TRBV27|.|.
CASSLSGVLNQPQHF
TGTGCCAGCAGTTTATCCGGGGTTTTGAATCAGCCCCAGCATTTT
>TRBJ2-1|TRBV5-1|.|.
CASSFVANEQFF
TGCGCCAGCAGCTTCGTCGCGAATGAGCAGTTCTTC
>TRBJ2-7|TRBV24-1|.|.
CATEHRGRSSYEQYF
TGTGCCACCGAACATCGTGGGAGGAGCTCCTACGAGCAGTACTTC
>TRBJ1-2|TRBV10-3|.|TRBD1
CATKGQGNYGYTF
TGTGCCACCAAGGGACAGGGGAACTATGGCTACACCTTC
>TRBJ2-7|TRBV7-2|.|.
CASSSRQASYEQYF
TGTGCCAGCAGCTCTAGACAGGCATCCTACGAGCAGTACTTC
>TRBJ2-5|TRBV5-1|.|TRBD2
CASSWGMRTSGETQYF
TGCGCCAGCAGCTGGGGGATGAGGACTAGCGGAGAGACCCAGTACTTC
>TRBJ1-1|TRBV6-1|.|.
CASSEWTREAFF
TGTGCCAGCAGTGAGTGGACACGGGAAGCTTTCTTT
>TRBJ1-5|TRBV30|few|TRBD1
CAWRDRGPNQPQHF
TGTGCCTGGAGGGACAGGGGTCCTAATCAGCCCCAGCATTTT
>TRBJ2-5|TRBV7-2|.|TRBD2
CASSLVAGAQETQYF
TGTGCCAGCAGCTTAGTAGCGGGGGCCCAAGAGACCCAGTACTTC
>TRBJ2-2|TRBV11-3|.|TRBD2
CASSLTSGGTGELFF
TGTGCCAGCAGCTTAACTAGCGGGGGTACCGGGGAGCTGTTTTTT
>TRBJ2-3|TRBV3-1/TRBV3-2|.|TRBD2
CASSQEQGLAGLTDTQYF
TGTGCCAGCAGCCAAGAGCAGGGACTAGCGGGGCTCACAGATACGCAGTATTTT
>TRBJ1-5|TRBV5-1|.|.
CASSPLVETDSNTGGNQPQHF
TGCGCCAGCAGCCCCCTAGTCGAGACCGACTCGAATACGGGGGGCAATCAGCCCCAGCATTTT
>TRBJ2-7|TRBV7-9|many|.
CASSLGVNSYEQYF
TGTGCCAGCAGCTTAGGAGTCAACTCCTACGAGCAGTACTTC
>TRBJ2-1|TRBV19|.|TRBD2
CASSLIAGGPDNEQFF
TGTGCCAGTAGTCTAATAGCGGGGGGGCCGGACAATGAGCAGTTCTTC
>TRBJ2-5|TRBV18|.|.
CASSPPQRAEGETQYF
TGTGCCAGCTCACCACCCCAGCGGGCGGAAGGGGAGACCCAGTACTTC
>TRBJ2-1|TRBV4-3|.|.
CASSQVGQPYNEQFF
TGCGCCAGCAGCCAGGTAGGACAGCCCTACAATGAGCAGTTCTTC